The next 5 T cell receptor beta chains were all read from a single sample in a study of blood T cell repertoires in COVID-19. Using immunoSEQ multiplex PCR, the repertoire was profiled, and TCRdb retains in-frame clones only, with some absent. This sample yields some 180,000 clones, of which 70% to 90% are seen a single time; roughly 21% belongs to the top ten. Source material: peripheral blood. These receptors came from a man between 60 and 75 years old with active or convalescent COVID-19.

The CDR3 here is CASSLFDRVDGYTF. The CDR3 DNA reads as TGTGCCAGCAGCCTCTTCGACAGGGTAGATGGCTACACCTTC. The V call is TRBV7-2, the J call TRBJ1-2, with TRBD1 matching over 7 bases. The CDR3 is made up of 14 amino acids. Germline loops: CDR1 SGHTA, CDR2 FQGNSA. V was pared by 5 bases and J by 6 bases, with 9 bases of the junction left unmatched.

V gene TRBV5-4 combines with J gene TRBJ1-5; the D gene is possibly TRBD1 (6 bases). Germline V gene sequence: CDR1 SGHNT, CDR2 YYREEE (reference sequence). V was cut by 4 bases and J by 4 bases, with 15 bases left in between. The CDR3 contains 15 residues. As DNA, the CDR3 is TGTGCCAGCAGCCTAGGGGGGGATCGGAATCAGCCCCAGCATTTT. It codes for CASSLGGDRNQPQHF.

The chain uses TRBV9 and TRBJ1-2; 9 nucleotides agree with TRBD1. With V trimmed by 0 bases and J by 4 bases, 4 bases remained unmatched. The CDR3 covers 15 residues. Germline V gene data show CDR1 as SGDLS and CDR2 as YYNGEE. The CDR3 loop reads CASSVAGGQGYGYTF. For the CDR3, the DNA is TGTGCCAGCAGCGTAGCCGGGGGACAGGGCTATGGCTACACCTTC.

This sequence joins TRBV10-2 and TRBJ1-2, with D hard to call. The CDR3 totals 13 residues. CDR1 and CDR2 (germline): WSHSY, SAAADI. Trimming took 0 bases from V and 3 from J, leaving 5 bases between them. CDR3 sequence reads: CASSESLYYGYTF. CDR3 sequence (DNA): TGCGCCAGCAGTGAGTCCCTATACTATGGCTACACCTTC.

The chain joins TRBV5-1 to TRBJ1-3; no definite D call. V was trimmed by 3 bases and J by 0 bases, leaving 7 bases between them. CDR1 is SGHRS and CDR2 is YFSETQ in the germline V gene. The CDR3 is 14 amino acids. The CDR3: CASSWAFSGNTIYF. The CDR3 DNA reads TGCGCCAGCAGCTGGGCGTTCTCTGGAAACACCATATATTTT.